The following is a T cell receptor beta chain sequence with its context. The read ends 3 residues early relative to the CDR3; the germline J gene fills the gap. Germline V gene sequence: CDR1 SQVTM, CDR2 ANQGSEA. The CDR3 has 14 residues. The V and J ends lost 7 bases and 1 base, in that order; junction bases with no gene match: 2. TCRdb keeps only in-frame clones here, not all; method: immunoSEQ multiplex PCR. The ten most abundant clones cover 1.4% of a sample with tens of thousands of clones. This sample was included in a study of T cells in women clearing cervical HPV infection. For the study at large: Case blood drawn at lesion detection; control blood after infection cleared.

The sample comprised blood buffy coat. This receptor was obtained from a woman aged 18-70 years with a cervical HPV16 infection that either progressed to CIN3+ or cleared (not recorded which). The V and J genes are TRBV29-1 and TRBJ2-7, with TRBD2 matching 15 bases. The CDR3 DNA, read in part, is TGCAGCGGGGGGACTAGCGGGAGGTCCTACGAG. It encodes CSGGTSGRSYE. The whole CDR3 region reads CSGGTSGRSYEQYF.